The clone carrying this TCR beta chain was observed many times. As yet, its antigen is unknown. Thyroid surgery was preceded by no treatment in any patient. Germline-derived CDR1 and CDR2 are DFQATT and SNEGSKA (reference sequence). The CDR3 sequence is 16 residues long. V trimming: 3 bases; J trimming: 4 bases; junction bases outside the gene matches: 12. This entry comes from a study of metastatic and nonmetastatic thyroid tumors. Study summary: Across peripheral blood and tumor or nodule tissue samples taken from malignant and benign thyroid patients, the repertoires were compared with one another.

As handled by the study authors: A classifier of distant metastasis in papillary thyroid cancer was built from CDR3 differences (across clinicopathological groups). TCRdb recomputed clones from the PCR reads via MiXCR. TCRdb's processing, not the study's, gives the V and J calls here. The table lists tens of thousands of clones, approximately 10% of them singletons. Study outcomes and limitations: It was reported that TCR beta diversity was significantly higher in malignant thyroid tumors than benign nodules, in blood and tumor.

Sequencing used blood. This clonotype was obtained from a female donor with papillary thyroid cancer or a benign thyroid nodule (not recorded which). Some clones in this sample may be carry-over from other donors' samples. The genes are TRBV20-1 and TRBJ1-2; TRBD1 matches 9 bases. CDR3 residues: CSASPTGTGYSYGYTF. The CDR3 nucleotides read TGCAGTGCTAGTCCCACCGGGACAGGGTACAGCTATGGCTACACCTTC.